This TCR beta chain was recovered during a study of T-cell memory formation after mild COVID-19. Study in general: TCR clustering was largely donor specific.

This clonotype was found a few times. This CDR3 has 15 amino acids. Germline CDR1 and CDR2: MGHRA and YSYEKL. V gave up 4 bases and J gave up 0 bases, with 11 bases separating them. One entry per CDR3 protein, called by TCRdb with MiXCR from the 5' RACE reads. The sample carries 120,000 to 150,000 distinct CDR3 sequences, 15% to 20% recorded once. The V gene is TRBV4-1, the J gene TRBJ2-3, with D possibly being TRBD1 or TRBD2 (5 bases each). The sequence derives from an adult woman who had mild COVID-19 (a few samples of this study predate the infection). Cell type and time point are not known. Sequenced material: PBMCs or a T cell subset sorted from them (not recorded which). The CDR3 reads CASSPGTSSTDTQYF. CDR3 DNA sequence: TGCGCCAGCAGCCCCGGGACGTCTAGCACAGATACGCAGTATTTT.